One and the same sample provided the 10 T cell receptor beta chains below, sequenced in a study of T cells in localized non-small cell lung cancer (dated by TCRdb to 2019 to 2021). The library was produced with the immunoSEQ multiplex PCR assay. TCRdb re-hosts the immuneACCESS table, in-frame sequences only. Its copies lack some clones; in the studies checked, an unresolved V gene accounts for under half of them, and the cause for the rest is not known. Here the sample has approximately 11,000 clones; about 80% occur a single time. The ten largest clones add up to about 33% of the sample. Sequences were derived from peripheral blood, sampled before any cancer treatment. These receptors all come from a male donor aged 60 or over with stage I lung adenocarcinoma.

The chain is built from TRBV15 and TRBJ1-1; D is undetermined. With 2 bases removed from V and 1 base from J, the gap between germline ends came to 17 bases. The CDR3 sequence is 17 residues long. Germline V gene sequence: CDR1 LNHNV, CDR2 YYDKDF (reference sequence). In nucleotides, the CDR3 is TGTGCCACCAGCAGATCCGCGGCCGGTCCAGGGAACACTGAAGCTTTCTTT. The encoded protein is CATSRSAAGPGNTEAFF.

The V call is TRBV10-3, the J call TRBJ1-6, with 8 bases aligning to TRBD1. Trimming at V came to 3 bases and at J to 8 bases, leaving 6 bases not matched to a gene. The CDR3 totals 15 residues. The germline CDR1 and CDR2 sequences are ENHRY and SYGVKD. In nucleotides, the CDR3 is TGTGCCATCAGTGATGCTCCAGGGGGCTATTCACCCCTCCACTTT. It yields the protein CAISDAPGGYSPLHF.

CDR3 in DNA: TGTGCCAGCTCACAGGGTAGGTCCTACGAGCAGTACTTC. It encodes CASSQGRSYEQYF. The chain links TRBV18 to TRBJ2-7, with no clear D. Germline lookup yields CDR1 KGHSH and CDR2 LQKENI. This CDR3 has 13 amino acids. Trimming shortened V by 4 bases and J by 1 base, and 8 bases separated the two germline ends.

The chain couples TRBV4-1 to TRBJ2-2; maybe TRBD1 (6 bases). V dropped 6 bases and J dropped 5 bases, with 16 bases sitting between them. CDR1 is MGHRA, CDR2 YSYEKL, per germline. The CDR3 is made up of 15 amino acids. CDR3: CASSAQGLGTGELFF. In DNA form, the CDR3 reads TGCGCCAGCAGTGCGCAGGGGTTGGGGACCGGGGAGCTGTTTTTT.

The genes are TRBV2 and TRBJ2-2, with a tentative D call TRBD1 (5 bases). Trimming removed 3 bases from V and 3 bases from J, with 20 bases in between. The germline V gene has CDR1 SNHLY and CDR2 FYNNEI. CDR3 length equals 18 residues. This CDR3 is CASSEQHFRTPYTGELFF. For the CDR3, the DNA is TGTGCCAGCAGTGAGCAACATTTTAGGACACCTTACACCGGGGAGCTGTTTTTT.

The rearrangement links TRBV10-2 to TRBJ2-7; no clear D. The CDR3 is 11 amino acids. Germline CDR1 reads WSHSY; CDR2 reads SAAADI. V lost 1 base, J lost 5 bases, and 3 bases lay in between. CDR3 in DNA: TGCGCCAGCAGTGAGTTTGACGAGCAGTACTTC. Its protein is CASSEFDEQYF.

V is TRBV14 and J is TRBJ1-2; D is unresolved. Trimming took off 4 bases at V and 2 bases at J, with 8 bases between the two ends. Per germline, CDR1 SGHDN and CDR2 FVKESK. This CDR3 comprises 13 residues. In DNA, the CDR3 is TGTGCCAGCAGCCCGACGGACAACTATGGCTACACCTTC. Translation: CASSPTDNYGYTF. The whole variable domain, remainder taken from reference TRBV14 and TRBJ1-2, is EAGVTQFPSHSVIEKGQTVTLRCDPISGHDNLYWYRRVMGKEIKFLLHFVKESKQDESGMPNNRFLAERTGGTYSTLKVQPAELEDSGVYFCASSPTDNYGYTFGSGTRLTVV.

This sequence joins TRBV28 and TRBJ1-1; TRBD1 might be the D (5 bases). Deletions cut 2 bases from V and 7 bases from J, with 8 bases between. Germline lookup yields CDR1 MDHEN and CDR2 SYDVKM. The CDR3 is 12 residues long. The CDR3 nucleotides read TGTGCCAGCAGTTTACGGACAAGTGAAGCTTTCTTT. Amino acid sequence: CASSLRTSEAFF.

In this sample, this clone turned up once. The V and J genes are TRBV7-9 and TRBJ2-2, with 11 bases identical to TRBD1. CDR3 length: 14 amino acids. V lost 4 bases and J lost 5; bases outside the gene matches: 0. The V gene's germline CDR1 is SEHNR and CDR2 FQNEAQ (reference sequence). The chain's CDR3 is CASSWDRGTGELFF. The CDR3 region has the DNA TGTGCCAGCAGCTGGGACAGGGGGACCGGGGAGCTGTTTTTT.

The chain uses TRBV7-9 and TRBJ2-2, with D possibly being TRBD2 (6 bases). Per the germline V gene, CDR1 is SEHNR and CDR2 is FQNEAQ (reference sequence). The ends were cut back, 6 bases at V and 0 bases at J, with 20 bases in the middle. The CDR3 covers 18 residues. CDR3 sequence: CASSSPQRGIANTGELFF. DNA for the CDR3: TGTGCCAGCAGTTCCCCTCAACGGGGGATCGCGAACACCGGGGAGCTGTTTTTT.